Below are 5 T cell receptor beta chains sequenced from a single sample in a study of OX40 agonist ivuxolimab in advanced cancers. The library was generated by the immunoSEQ multiplex PCR assay. TCRdb took this table from immuneACCESS and kept in-frame rearrangements with V and J called. Such tables lack part of the clones; where checked against another copy, unresolved V genes explain under half of the gap, and the rest is unexplained. This sample has around 76,000 clones in its table, and 70% to 90% of those were observed once. The ten biggest clones cover roughly 13% of the sample. The specimen was CD4+ or CD8+ T cells sorted from blood, collected in a trial of the OX40 agonist ivuxolimab. The receptors stem from an adult with an advanced solid tumor such as melanoma, head and neck, liver or kidney cancer.

This chain uses TRBV5-1 with TRBJ2-3; D is unclear. Germline CDR1 reads SGHRS; CDR2 reads YFSETQ. V was shortened by 0 bases and J by 0 bases, with 5 bases between the two germline ends. The CDR3 loop spans 14 amino acids. CDR3 DNA sequence: TGCGCCAGCAGCTTGGGATTGAGCACAGATACGCAGTATTTT. Its protein product is CASSLGLSTDTQYF.

This clone was seen a handful of times. The chain employs TRBV30 and TRBJ1-5, with D possibly being TRBD1 (5 bases). CDR1 GTSNPN and CDR2 SVGIG come from the germline V gene (reference sequence). Between the trimmed V and J ends, which lost 7 bases and 7 bases, there was a span of 14 bases. The CDR3 runs 12 residues. The CDR3, as DNA: TGTGCCTTCGGACCTAGGGGACAGCCCCAGCATTTT. Translating gives CAFGPRGQPQHF.

The rearrangement uses TRBV25-1 and TRBJ2-1, with D possibly TRBD2 on 6 matching bases. Germline loops: CDR1 MGHDK, CDR2 SYGVNS. This CDR3 spans 16 amino acids. V was shortened by 6 bases and J by 2 bases, with 17 bases between the two germline ends. In nucleotides, the CDR3 is TGTGCCAGCAGCCAAGGGGTCGCGGGACCCTACAATGAGCAGTTCTTC. Amino acids: CASSQGVAGPYNEQFF.

The chain links TRBV5-4 to TRBJ2-4, with TRBD1 matching 8 bases. CDR1 SGHNT and CDR2 YYREEE come from the germline V gene (reference sequence). The CDR3 extends over 14 amino acids. V dropped 4 bases and J dropped 8; count of bases not matched to a gene: 8. CDR3 nucleotides: TGTGCCAGCAGCCCCGGACAGGGTAGGGACATTCAGTACTTC. Its translation: CASSPGQGRDIQYF.

This sequence joins TRBV7-5 and TRBJ1-2. TRBV7-5 is a listed pseudogene. This CDR3 is 12 amino acids long. CDR3 sequence (DNA): TGTGCCAGGTCCCACTCGGGGGATGGCTACACCTTC. The encoded protein is CARSHSGDGYTF.